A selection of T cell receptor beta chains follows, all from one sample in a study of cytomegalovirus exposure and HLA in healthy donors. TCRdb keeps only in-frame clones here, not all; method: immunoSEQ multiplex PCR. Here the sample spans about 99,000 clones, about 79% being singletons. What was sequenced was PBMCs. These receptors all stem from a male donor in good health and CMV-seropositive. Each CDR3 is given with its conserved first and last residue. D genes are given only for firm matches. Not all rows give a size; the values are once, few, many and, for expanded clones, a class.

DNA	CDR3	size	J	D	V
TGTGCCAGCAGTCCGGGACAGGTAGGGACTGAAGCTTTCTTT	CASSPGQVGTEAFF	NA	TRBJ1-1	TRBD1	TRBV4-2
TGTGCCAGCGACACGTCCGAGAGTAACACTGAAGCTTTCTTT	CASDTSESNTEAFF	few	TRBJ1-1	NA	TRBV2
TGTGCCAGTAGTACGAGACAGGGGCCCTTTGGCTACACCTTC	CASSTRQGPFGYTF	NA	TRBJ1-2	TRBD1	TRBV19
TGTGCCAGTAGTCTATTGGGACAGTATAATTCACCCCTCCACTTT	CASSLLGQYNSPLHF	few	TRBJ1-6	TRBD1	TRBV19
TGTGCCAGCAGCCAAGAGGACGGGACAGACTCCTACGAGCAGTACTTC	CASSQEDGTDSYEQYF	NA	TRBJ2-7	TRBD1	TRBV4-2
TGTGCCAGCAGCCCCCCGGGACTAGCGGGGTTCAATGAGCAGTTCTTC	CASSPPGLAGFNEQFF	few	TRBJ2-1	TRBD2	TRBV7-8
TGTGCCAGCAATACAGGGGGGAACACTGAAGCTTTCTTT	CASNTGGNTEAFF	once	TRBJ1-1	TRBD1	TRBV9
TGTGCCAGCAGTCCGGACAGGGTCTCACCCCTCCACTTT	CASSPDRVSPLHF	NA	TRBJ1-6	TRBD1	TRBV27
TGTGCCAGCAGCTTCAGGGCAGGATCACCCCTCCACTTT	CASSFRAGSPLHF	few	TRBJ1-6	NA	TRBV5-4
TGTGCCAGCAGAGATGGGACAGTCACTGAAGCTTTCTTT	CASRDGTVTEAFF	NA	TRBJ1-1	TRBD1	TRBV7-9
TGTGCCAGCAGCCAACAACCGGGACAGGGTTCCGGAAACACCATATATTTT	CASSQQPGQGSGNTIYF	NA	TRBJ1-3	TRBD1	TRBV4-2
TGTGCCAGCAGCTTAGGGGGGGGAACTGAAGCTTTCTTT	CASSLGGGTEAFF	few	TRBJ1-1	NA	TRBV7-3
TGCGCCAGCAGCCAAGATCCTAGCGGGGGCACAGATACGCAGTATTTT	CASSQDPSGGTDTQYF	NA	TRBJ2-3	TRBD2	TRBV4-1
TGTGCCAGTACGAAAGTAGGGAGCACTGAAGCTTTCTTT	CASTKVGSTEAFF	NA	TRBJ1-1	NA	TRBV19
TGTGCCAGCAGCTTAAGGCCCGAAAGAGGGGGGGCCAACGTCCTGACTTTC	CASSLRPERGGANVLTF	NA	TRBJ2-6	NA	TRBV5-6
TGTGCCAGCAGCTTAGAGACAGGGGGGACCGGGGAGCTGTTTTTT	CASSLETGGTGELFF	NA	TRBJ2-2	TRBD1	TRBV7-9
TGTGCCAGCAGCATACCGACAGGGGATGGCTACACCTTC	CASSIPTGDGYTF	once	TRBJ1-2	TRBD1	TRBV5-4
TGTGCCTGGAGGAAGGACAGGCCCTTCTTTGAAGCTTTCTTT	CAWRKDRPFFEAFF	NA	TRBJ1-1	TRBD1	TRBV30
TGTGCCAGTAGTACCCGCGCTAGCACAGATACGCAGTATTTT	CASSTRASTDTQYF	NA	TRBJ2-3	NA	TRBV19
TGTGCCAGCACCATTCGACACCCCACCGGGGAGCTGTTTTTT	CASTIRHPTGELFF	NA	TRBJ2-2	NA	TRBV28
TGTGCCTGGAGTGTGGGCGGGACAGGGAATTCACCCCTCCACTTT	CAWSVGGTGNSPLHF	NA	TRBJ1-6	TRBD1	TRBV30
TGCGCCAGCAGCCATTTAGGAGGAACAGGGACCGAGCAGTACTTC	CASSHLGGTGTEQYF	NA	TRBJ2-7	NA	TRBV4-1
TGTGCCACCAGCAGAGGTGGCGGGGGAAGCTCCTACGAGCAGTACTTC	CATSRGGGGSSYEQYF	NA	TRBJ2-7	TRBD2	TRBV15
TGTGCCAGCAGTTACGCTGGGACTGCGAATTCACCCCTCCACTTT	CASSYAGTANSPLHF	NA	TRBJ1-6	NA	TRBV6-5
TGTGCCAGCAGCCCACGGGGGGGGCACTATGGCTACACCTTC	CASSPRGGHYGYTF	NA	TRBJ1-2	NA	TRBV5-4
TGTGCCAGCAGTGCCGCCAGGGGGCGAAATTCACCCCTCCACTTT	CASSAARGRNSPLHF	NA	TRBJ1-6	TRBD1	TRBV6-5
TGTGCCTGGAGCCGACAGGGAAATCAGCCCCAGCATTTT	CAWSRQGNQPQHF	NA	TRBJ1-5	TRBD1	TRBV30
TGTGCCAGCAGCTTGGTTCCGTCAGATACGCAGTATTTT	CASSLVPSDTQYF	NA	TRBJ2-3	NA	TRBV5-6
TGTGCCAGCAGCCAAGACAGTTACGAGCAGTACTTC	CASSQDSYEQYF	few	TRBJ2-7	NA	TRBV5-4
TGTGCCAGCAGTTTATCGGCAGGGGATGGCTACACCTTC	CASSLSAGDGYTF	NA	TRBJ1-2	NA	TRBV27
TGTGCCAGCACCGGGACAGGATTGAGCTCCTATAATTCACCCCTCCACTTT	CASTGTGLSSYNSPLHF	NA	TRBJ1-6	TRBD1	TRBV2
TGTGCCAGCTCACCATCGTCAGATGGCTACACCTTC	CASSPSSDGYTF	NA	TRBJ1-2	NA	TRBV18
TGTGCCTGGAGTGACCTAGCGGCCTTCCTAGGGGATAATTCACCCCTCCACTTT	CAWSDLAAFLGDNSPLHF	NA	TRBJ1-6	NA	TRBV30
TGCGCCAGCAGCTTAGCTGACTTAACCGGGGAGCTGTTTTTT	CASSLADLTGELFF	few	TRBJ2-2	NA	TRBV5-1
TGTGCCAGCAGTTACGTAGCGGGGTCTAGCACAGATACGCAGTATTTT	CASSYVAGSSTDTQYF	NA	TRBJ2-3	TRBD2	TRBV6-5
TGTGCCAGCAGTTACGGGACAGGGAATTCTGAAGCTTTCTTT	CASSYGTGNSEAFF	NA	TRBJ1-1	TRBD1	TRBV6-6
TGTGCCAGCAGCCTACGGTCCCGGGACAGGGGGCCGGGAAACACCATATATTTT	CASSLRSRDRGPGNTIYF	NA	TRBJ1-3	TRBD1	TRBV7-2
TGCGCCAGCAGCTTGCCCACAGTGGCATTCTCTAGCACAGATACGCAGTATTTT	CASSLPTVAFSSTDTQYF	NA	TRBJ2-3	NA	TRBV5-1
TGTGCCAGCAGTCCCACGGGGGGGCGATCACCCCTCCACTTT	CASSPTGGRSPLHF	once	TRBJ1-6	NA	TRBV2
TGTGCCAGCAGCTTAAACCTCCGGGATACGCAGTATTTT	CASSLNLRDTQYF	NA	TRBJ2-3	NA	TRBV11-3
TGCGCCAGCAGCCAAGAGTATCGGACAGTGAACACTGAAGCTTTCTTT	CASSQEYRTVNTEAFF	NA	TRBJ1-1	NA	TRBV4-3
TGTGCCAGCAGTGAAGGGGCGGGGTGGACCCAAGAGACCCAGTACTTC	CASSEGAGWTQETQYF	once	TRBJ2-5	NA	TRBV2
TGTGCCAGCTCACCACCCGGGGATCAGCCCCAGCATTTT	CASSPPGDQPQHF	NA	TRBJ1-5	NA	TRBV18
TGTGCCAGCAGCGAGGAGGGGGCGCGGAGCTACACCTTC	CASSEEGARSYTF	NA	TRBJ1-2	TRBD1	TRBV13
TGTGCCAGCAGTTCAAACAGGGGGACTAACTATGGCTACACCTTC	CASSSNRGTNYGYTF	NA	TRBJ1-2	TRBD1	TRBV6-6
TGTGCCAGTAGGGCGGACAGGGACCCCTATGGCTACACCTTC	CASRADRDPYGYTF	NA	TRBJ1-2	TRBD1	TRBV19
TGCAGCGTTGGAGGGGGCAGGTCTGGAAACACCATATATTTT	CSVGGGRSGNTIYF	NA	TRBJ1-3	TRBD1	TRBV29-1
TGTGCCAGTAGTAGGGGACAGGGGTTCTTCGGCTACAATGAGCAGTTCTTC	CASSRGQGFFGYNEQFF	NA	TRBJ2-1	TRBD1	TRBV19